The clone carrying this T cell receptor (beta chain) was found once. The entry originates in a study of blood T cell repertoires in COVID-19. Looking at the study overall: T cells, B-cell-depleted T cells, or PBMCs provided the cDNA or gDNA that served as material.

Trimming removed 0 bases from V and 1 base from J, with 9 bases in between. The CDR3 consists of 14 residues. CDR1 and CDR2 (germline): GTSNPN, SVGIG (reference sequence). This table comes from immunoSEQ multiplex PCR, and its TCRdb copy is limited to in-frame clones, with some not included. The table lists 80,000 to 130,000 clones, 91% of them singletons, with roughly 0.99% in the top ten. The sequenced sample consisted of peripheral blood. This receptor was taken from a man aged 55 to 70 with acute or convalescent COVID-19. The rearrangement joins TRBV30 to TRBJ1-1; no reliable D call. The CDR3 region has the DNA TGTGCCTGGAGTGTACTTCGGGAGAACACTGAAGCTTTCTTT. Translated: CAWSVLRENTEAFF.